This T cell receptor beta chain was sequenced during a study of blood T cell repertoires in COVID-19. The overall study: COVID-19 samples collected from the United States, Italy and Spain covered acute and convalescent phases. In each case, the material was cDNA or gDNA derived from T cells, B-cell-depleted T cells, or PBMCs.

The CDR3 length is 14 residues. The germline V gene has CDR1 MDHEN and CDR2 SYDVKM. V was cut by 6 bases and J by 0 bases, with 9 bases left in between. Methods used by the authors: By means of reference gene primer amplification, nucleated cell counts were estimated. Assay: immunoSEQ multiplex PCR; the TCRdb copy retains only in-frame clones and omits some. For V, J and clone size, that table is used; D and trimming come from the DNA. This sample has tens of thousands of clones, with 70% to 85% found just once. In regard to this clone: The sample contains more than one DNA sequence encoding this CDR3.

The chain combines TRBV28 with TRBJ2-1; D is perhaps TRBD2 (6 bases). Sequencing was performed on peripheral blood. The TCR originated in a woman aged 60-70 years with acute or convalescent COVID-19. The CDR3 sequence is CASRSGSSYNEQFF. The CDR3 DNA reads TGTGCCAGCAGATCCGGGAGCTCCTACAATGAGCAGTTCTTC.